The clone carrying this T cell receptor beta chain was seen a handful of times. Study processing details: Estimated nucleated cell counts came from reference gene primer amplification. Measured with immunoSEQ multiplex PCR; TCRdb has only the in-frame clones, and not every one. From that table come the V and J calls and clone size; the DNA was used to work out D and trimming. The top ten hold 3.3% of the sample, which has over 100,000 clones, roughly 80% seen once. The data belong to a study of blood T cell repertoires in COVID-19. Study context: Acute and convalescent COVID-19 specimens originated in the United States, Italy and Spain. T cells, B-cell-depleted T cells, or PBMCs supplied cDNA or gDNA.

The V and J ends lost 4 bases and 9 bases, in that order; junction bases with no gene match: 4. Germline values: CDR1 SGHDT, CDR2 YYEEEE. This CDR3 spans 13 amino acids. The chain combines TRBV5-6 with TRBJ1-6, with 7 bases fitting TRBD1. Source material: peripheral blood. The receptor was derived from a woman older than 75 with active or convalescent COVID-19. CDR3 amino acids: CASSTRQGSPLHF. DNA for the CDR3: TGTGCCAGCAGCACGAGACAGGGTTCACCCCTCCACTTT.